The next 4 T cell receptor beta chains were all read from a single sample in a study of response to subunit inactivated influenza vaccine. TCRdb itself ran the RT-PCR reads through MiXCR, one entry per CDR3 protein. Among some 570,000 distinct CDR3 sequences, approximately 10% were seen once, and the ten largest hold roughly 11%. These sequences were also reported in another study, on T cells expressing NK-cell markers. That publication notes: 5'RACE template switching with UMIs produced the TCR beta cDNA.

The specimen comprised PBMCs from blood, sampled on the day of vaccination. Receptors were obtained from a man in his fifties who received an inactivated influenza vaccine.

In this sample, this clonotype turned up many times. The chain employs TRBV6-1 and TRBJ1-2; 9 bases line up with TRBD1. The V segment lost 7 bases and the J segment 2 bases; nucleotides outside the gene matches: 5. In germline, CDR1 is MNHNS, CDR2 SASEGT. The CDR3 runs to 14 residues. The CDR3, as DNA: TGTGCCAGCAACACCGGGACAGGGAACTATGGCTACACCTTC. It encodes CASNTGTGNYGYTF.

This clonotype has a handful of counts. CDR3 DNA sequence: TGTGCCAGCAGTCCCTTTAATCAGCCCCAGCATTTT. This encodes CASSPFNQPQHF. V gene TRBV5-8 combines with J gene TRBJ1-5, with no clear D. Germline V CDR1 and CDR2: SGHTS, YDEGEE. With 5 bases removed from V and 4 bases from J, the gap between germline ends came to 7 bases. The CDR3 spans 12 residues.

This clonotype came up a few times. This chain links TRBV5-5 with TRBJ1-4; TRBD1 agrees at 7 bases. The CDR3 contains 15 residues. Germline trimming cut 0 bases from V and 7 bases from J; bases unmatched to any gene: 6. Germline CDR1 and CDR2: SGHKS and YYEKEE (reference sequence). Here the CDR3 reads CASSLVGQRGEKLFF. The CDR3 nucleotides read TGTGCCAGCAGCTTGGTGGGACAGAGGGGTGAAAAACTGTTTTTT.

The gene calls are TRBV5-1 and TRBJ2-5; the match to TRBD1 covers 7 bases. CDR1 is SGHRS and CDR2 is YFSETQ in the germline V gene. The CDR3 loop spans 14 amino acids. V shed 5 bases, J shed 5 bases, and the junction held 9 bases outside the gene matches. CDR3 sequence: CASSATGIGETQYF. The DNA for the CDR3 is TGCGCCAGCAGTGCGACAGGGATTGGGGAGACCCAGTACTTC.